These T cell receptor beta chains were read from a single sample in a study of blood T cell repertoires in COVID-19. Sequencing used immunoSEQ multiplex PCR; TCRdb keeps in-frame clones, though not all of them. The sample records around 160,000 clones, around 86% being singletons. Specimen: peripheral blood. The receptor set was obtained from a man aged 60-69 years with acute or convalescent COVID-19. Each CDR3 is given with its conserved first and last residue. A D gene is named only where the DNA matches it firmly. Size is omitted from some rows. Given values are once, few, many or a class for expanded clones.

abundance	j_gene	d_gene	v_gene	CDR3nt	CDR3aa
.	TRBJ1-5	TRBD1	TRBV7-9	TGTGCCAGCAGCCGACAGGGGAGGAATCAGCCCCAGCATTTT	CASSRQGRNQPQHF
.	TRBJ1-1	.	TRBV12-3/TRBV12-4	TGTGCCAGCAGTTCTCAGGGAACTGAAGCTTTCTTT	CASSSQGTEAFF
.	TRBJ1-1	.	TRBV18	TGTGCCAGCTCACGTACACAGGGTAACACTGAAGCTTTCTTT	CASSRTQGNTEAFF
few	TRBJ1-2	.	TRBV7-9	TGTGCCAGCAGCTCCGGGACATCGGTCGGCTACACCTTC	CASSSGTSVGYTF
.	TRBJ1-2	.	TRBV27	TGTGCCAGCAGTTTAAAGGGGCAAGGGAACTATGGCTACACCTTC	CASSLKGQGNYGYTF
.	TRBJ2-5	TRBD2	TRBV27	TGTGCCAGCAGCCGTGTTGGGGGGGAGGAGACCCAGTACTTC	CASSRVGGEETQYF
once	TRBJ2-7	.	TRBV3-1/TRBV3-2	TGTGCCAGCAGCCGGAAGGGGGAACCCTCCTACGAGCAGTACTTC	CASSRKGEPSYEQYF
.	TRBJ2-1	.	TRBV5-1	TGCGCCAGCAGCTTGTTTGGGGCTGACAATGAGCAGTTCTTC	CASSLFGADNEQFF
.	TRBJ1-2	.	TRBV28	TGTGCCAGCAATCGGGGATTACCCCCCTATGGCTACACCTTC	CASNRGLPPYGYTF
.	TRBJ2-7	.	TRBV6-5	TGTGCCAGCAAGGCAGGGGTTTTCCACGAGCAGTACTTC	CASKAGVFHEQYF
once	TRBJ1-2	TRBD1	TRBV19	TGTGCCAGTAGTCAAAGACAGGGGCGCTCTACTAACTATGGCTACACCTTC	CASSQRQGRSTNYGYTF
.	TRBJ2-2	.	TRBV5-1	TGCGCCAGCAGCTTGGAGGTGAACAGTCTTCCCGCCGGGGAGCTGTTTTTT	CASSLEVNSLPAGELFF
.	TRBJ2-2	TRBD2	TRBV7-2	TGTGCCAGCAGCCCGACCTTGGCACTAGCGCGAGAGGGCACCGGGGAGCTGTTTTTT	CASSPTLALAREGTGELFF
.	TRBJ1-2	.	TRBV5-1	TGCGCCAGCAGCTTGGACCAGGGGAACTATGGCTACACCTTC	CASSLDQGNYGYTF
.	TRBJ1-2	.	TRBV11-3	TGTGCCAGCAGCTTAGGAGGGGGCTATGGCTACACCTTC	CASSLGGGYGYTF
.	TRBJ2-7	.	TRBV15	TGTGCCACCAGCAGAGCCCGGGTTCCGACTGTGCAGTACTTC	CATSRARVPTVQYF
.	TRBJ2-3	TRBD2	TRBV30	TGTGCCTGGAGTACTCGGTTTAGCGGGACCCCAGATACGCAGTATTTT	CAWSTRFSGTPDTQYF
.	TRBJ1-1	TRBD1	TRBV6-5	TGTGCCAGCAGTTACTCGGTTTTTCAGGGGGCTGAAGCTTTCTTT	CASSYSVFQGAEAFF
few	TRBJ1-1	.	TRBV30	TGTGCCTGGAGTGTGGCCGAGAACACTGAAGCTTTCTTT	CAWSVAENTEAFF
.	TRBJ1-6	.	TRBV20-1	TGCAGTGCTAGTCCCGACTCGGCGCGCAATTCACCCCTCCACTTT	CSASPDSARNSPLHF
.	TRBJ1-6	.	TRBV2	TGTGCCACCTCGGGGAGACTCTCGAATTCACCCCTCCACTTT	CATSGRLSNSPLHF
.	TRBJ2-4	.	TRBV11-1	TGTGCCAGCAGCTCGGGAGTGATCGGTAACATTCAGTACTTC	CASSSGVIGNIQYF
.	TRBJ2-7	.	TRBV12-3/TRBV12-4	TGTGCCAGCAGCCTACAGAGCTCCTACGAGCAGTACTTC	CASSLQSSYEQYF
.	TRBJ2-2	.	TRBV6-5	TGTGCCAGCCCCCAAACGGAGTTCACCGGGGAGCTGTTTTTT	CASPQTEFTGELFF
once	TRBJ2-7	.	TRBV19	TGTGCCAGTAGTACAGGGGATACCTACGAGCAGTACTTC	CASSTGDTYEQYF
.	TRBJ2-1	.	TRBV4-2	TGTGCCAGCAGCCCCGGGGAGACAAACAATGAGCAGTTCTTC	CASSPGETNNEQFF
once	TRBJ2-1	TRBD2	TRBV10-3	TGTGCCATGGGACTAGCGGGAGGGCGCGAGCAGTTCTTC	CAMGLAGGREQFF
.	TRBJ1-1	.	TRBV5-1	TGCGCCAGCAGCCCGGGGTGGTTTATTGGGGTAGGAAACACTGAAGCTTTCTTT	CASSPGWFIGVGNTEAFF
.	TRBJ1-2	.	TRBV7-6	TGTGCCAGCAGCCCTCAAACCACAGGGCATGATGGCTACACCTTC	CASSPQTTGHDGYTF
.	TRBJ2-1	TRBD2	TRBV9	TGTGCCAGCAGCGTAGTCGGTAGCGGGAATGAGCAGTTCTTC	CASSVVGSGNEQFF
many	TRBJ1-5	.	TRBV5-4	TGTGCCAGCAGCTTGGGGGCGCCGGATAGCAATCAGCCCCAGCATTTT	CASSLGAPDSNQPQHF
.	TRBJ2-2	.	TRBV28	TGTGCCAGCAGTTTGCCCCCGGGTGCGGGGACGAACACCGGGGAGCTGTTTTTT	CASSLPPGAGTNTGELFF
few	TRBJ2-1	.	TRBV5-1	TGCGCCAGCAGCTTGGTCAGCGGGTATTACAATGAGCAGTTCTTC	CASSLVSGYYNEQFF
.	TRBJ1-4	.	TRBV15	TGTGCCGTCCTTACGGGTGAAAAACTGTTTTTT	CAVLTGEKLFF
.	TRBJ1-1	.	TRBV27	TGTGCCAGCAGTTTTGAAGGGGTCACTGAAGCTTTCTTT	CASSFEGVTEAFF
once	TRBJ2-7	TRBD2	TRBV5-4	TGTGCCAGCAGCAGGACTAGCGGGAGCTCCGAGCAGTACTTC	CASSRTSGSSEQYF
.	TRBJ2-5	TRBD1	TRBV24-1	TGTGCCACCAGTGACCCCCCTTCGACAGGGAGAGAGACCCAGTACTTC	CATSDPPSTGRETQYF
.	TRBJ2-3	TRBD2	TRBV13	TGTGCCAGCAGGTCGGTTACTAGCGGGAGGCCAGATACGCAGTATTTT	CASRSVTSGRPDTQYF
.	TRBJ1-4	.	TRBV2	TGTGCCAGCAGTGCCTCAGGGGTTGCAAAACTGTTTTTT	CASSASGVAKLFF
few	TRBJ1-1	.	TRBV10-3	TGTGCCATCAGTGATCGGGGGGCAGGGACTGAAGCTTTCTTT	CAISDRGAGTEAFF